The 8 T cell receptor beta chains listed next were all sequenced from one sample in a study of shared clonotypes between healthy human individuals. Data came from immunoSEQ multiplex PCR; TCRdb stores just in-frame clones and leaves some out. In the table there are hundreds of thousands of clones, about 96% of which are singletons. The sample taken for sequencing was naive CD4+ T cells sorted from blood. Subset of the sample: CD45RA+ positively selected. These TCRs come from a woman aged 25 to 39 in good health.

The CDR3 coding sequence is TGTGCCACCAACTTACAGGGTTTCACTGAAGCTTTCTTT. Translation gives CATNLQGFTEAFF. The chain couples TRBV5-4 to TRBJ1-1; weak D call: TRBD1 (6 bases). The germline gives CDR1 SGHNT, CDR2 YYREEE (reference sequence). Trimming shortened V by 9 bases and J by 4 bases, and 16 bases separated the two germline ends. The CDR3 length is 13 residues. Combining the CDR3 with reference TRBV5-4 and TRBJ1-1 gives the whole variable domain ETGVTQSPTHLIKTRGQQVTLRCSSQSGHNTVSWYQQALGQGPQFIFQYYREEENGRGNFPPRFSGLQFPNYSSELNVNALELDDSALYLCATNLQGFTEAFFGQGTRLTVV.

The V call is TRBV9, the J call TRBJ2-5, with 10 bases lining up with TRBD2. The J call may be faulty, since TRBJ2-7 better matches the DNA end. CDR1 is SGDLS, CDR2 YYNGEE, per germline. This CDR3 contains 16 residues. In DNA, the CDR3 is TGTGCCAGCAGCGTAGCAGGTACTAGCGGGGTCTACGAGCAGTACTTC. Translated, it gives CASSVAGTSGVYEQYF.

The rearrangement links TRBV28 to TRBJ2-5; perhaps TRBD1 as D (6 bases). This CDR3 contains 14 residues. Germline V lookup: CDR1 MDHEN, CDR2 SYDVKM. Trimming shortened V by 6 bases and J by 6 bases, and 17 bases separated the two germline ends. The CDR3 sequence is CASRATGGVKTQYF. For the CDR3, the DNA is TGTGCCAGCAGGGCGACTGGGGGCGTTAAGACCCAGTACTTC.

The CDR3 DNA sequence: TGTGCCAGCAGCACGACAGGGGTGGGCACCGGGGAGCTGTTTTTT. This codes for CASSTTGVGTGELFF. J is TRBJ2-2 and V is TRBV7-3, with 8 bases aligning to TRBD1. V gave up 5 bases and J gave up 4 bases; unmatched junction bases: 6. The CDR3 totals 15 residues. Germline V gene lookup returns CDR1 SGHTA and CDR2 FQGTGA.

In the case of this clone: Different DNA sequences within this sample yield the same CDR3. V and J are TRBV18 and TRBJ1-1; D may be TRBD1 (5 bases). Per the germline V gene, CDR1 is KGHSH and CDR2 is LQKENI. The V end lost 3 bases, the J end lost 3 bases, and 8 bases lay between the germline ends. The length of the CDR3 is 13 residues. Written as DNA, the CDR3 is TGTGCCAGCTCACCTCAGGGCGACACTGAAGCTTTCTTT. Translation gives CASSPQGDTEAFF.

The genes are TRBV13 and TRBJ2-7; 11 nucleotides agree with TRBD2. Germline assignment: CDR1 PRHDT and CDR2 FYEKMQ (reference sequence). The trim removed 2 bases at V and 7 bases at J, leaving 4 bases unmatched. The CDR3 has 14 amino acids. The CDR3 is CASSLLAGGQEQYF. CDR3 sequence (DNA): TGTGCCAGCAGCTTACTAGCGGGAGGTCAAGAGCAGTACTTC.

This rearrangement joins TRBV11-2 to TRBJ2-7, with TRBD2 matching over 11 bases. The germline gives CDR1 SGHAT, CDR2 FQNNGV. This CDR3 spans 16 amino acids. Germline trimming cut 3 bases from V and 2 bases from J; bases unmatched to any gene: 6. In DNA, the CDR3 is TGTGCCAGCAGCTTGCTAGCGGGAGGTCCCGCCTACGAGCAGTACTTC. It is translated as CASSLLAGGPAYEQYF. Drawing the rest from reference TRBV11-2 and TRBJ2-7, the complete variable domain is EAGVAQSPRYKIIEKRQSVAFWCNPISGHATLYWYQQILGQGPKLLIQFQNNGVVDDSQLPKDRFSAERLKGVDSTLKIQPAKLEDSAVYLCASSLLAGGPAYEQYFGPGTRLTVT.

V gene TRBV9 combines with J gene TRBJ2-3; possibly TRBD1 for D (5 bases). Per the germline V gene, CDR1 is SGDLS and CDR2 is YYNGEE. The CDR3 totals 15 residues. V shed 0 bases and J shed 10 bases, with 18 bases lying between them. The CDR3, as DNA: TGTGCCAGCAGCGTAGGGGGTACTTCCCAGGGTGCGCAGTATTTT. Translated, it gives CASSVGGTSQGAQYF. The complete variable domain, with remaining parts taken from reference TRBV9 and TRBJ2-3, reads DSGVTQTPKHLITATGQRVTLRCSPRSGDLSVYWYQQSLDQGLQFLIQYYNGEERAKGNILERFSAQQFPDLHSELNLSSLELGDSALYFCASSVGGTSQGAQYFGPGTRLTVL.